Sequencing of this T cell receptor (beta chain) was carried out in a study of shared clonotypes between healthy human individuals (dated by TCRdb to between 2020 and 2021). With respect to the entire study: The cohort included three men and a couple of women between 18 and 49 years of age. To increase sequencing depth and limit assay-specific biases, TCR repertoire library preparation and sequencing were carried out by different laboratories using diverse techniques. For each donor, CD4 naive and CD4 memory were each run on three plates, CD8 naive on two plates, and CD8 memory on one plate. Leukapheresis yielded between about 0.94 and 10 billion PBMCs per donor. The study deeply sequenced blood TCR repertoires of about five healthy adults to estimate repertoire size and the extent of clonotype sharing between individuals.

TCR CDR3 regions were amplified from genomic DNA by multiplex PCR using the deep immunoSEQ assay. For each cell subset, the extracted genomic DNA was distributed evenly across all wells of several immunoSEQ 96-well plates, and each plate served as one replicate. Each replicate PCR for sorted subsets received about 200 ng genomic DNA, equal to around 32,000 T cell genomes. The purified libraries were quantified using a Qubit 3.0 fluorometer, sized with a Bioanalyzer 2100, and then quantified again using the KAPA Library Quantification kit. Each immunoSEQ 96-well plate was sequenced on its own single-read 150-cycle Illumina NextSeq 550 flow cell. Concerning the study's data processing: The immunoSEQ output contained only junctional sequences without quality scores, so filtering could not match that applied to full-length reads. To assign V/J genes and CDR3, sequences were annotated against IMGT germline references using PyIR, a Python wrapper for IgBLAST v1.9. Reads with weak V/J assignments (E-value above 1e-6), missing CDR3, stop codons, out-of-frame junctions, or ambiguous translated residues were removed. V3J clonotypes were defined as sequences sharing an identical inferred V gene, J gene, and CDR3 amino acid sequence. To compute the percentage overlap between repertoires, the number of shared unique clonotypes was divided by the size of the smaller repertoire. Richness of each repertoire was evaluated using RTK rarefaction, the Chao1 estimator, and Recon v2.1 estimates of unobserved clonotypes. Generation probabilities for all TCRbeta clonotypes obtained by the gDNA method from several donors were computed using OLGA. The immuneACCESS repertoire file appears here via TCRdb, limited to in-frame rearrangements. These files lack a portion of the clones; in checked studies, under half of the deficit traces to unresolved V genes, and the cause of the others is not known. Clonal size and the V and J genes are those of that table, whereas D and trimming came from the DNA. This sample gives roughly 2.1 million clones in total; roughly 91% of them show up just once. The top ten hold about 1.5% of the sample.

For the CD8 naive samples, CD45RO-negative cells were positively selected for CCR7, yielding a CD45RA+CCR7+ population from which TemRA cells were excluded. The donors were healthy, HIV-negative adults with no recently reported acute infections or vaccinations. Every donor was a Caucasian adult residing in Nashville, Tennessee, USA. After blood collection by leukapheresis, PBMCs were isolated using Ficoll-Histopaque density gradient centrifugation and then cryopreserved in the vapor phase of liquid nitrogen. Analytical flow cytometry was used to check the purity and quantity of every magnetically sorted T cell population. Genomic DNA was isolated from every sorted fraction and measured by UV absorbance on a Nanodrop 2000c. General findings and caveats noted by the study authors: Incomplete sequencing was indicated by rarefaction of sorted-subset datasets, despite the large sequencing depth. The small number of donors limited the genetic and exposure-history diversity represented. Only blood was sampled, and tissue TCR repertoires likely differ from those in blood. When a handful of donors were compared, the shared fraction of clonotypes was around 5.1% for naive CD4, roughly 3.4% for naive CD8, roughly 2.5% for memory CD4, and 0.35% to 0.5% for memory CD8. Larger estimated clonotype richness was generally found for naive subsets than for memory subsets. Pairwise subsampling led to the expectation that sequencing depth would affect the degree of clonotype sharing among donors. Higher generation probabilities were observed for clonotypes shared by all four sorted-subset donors than for non-shared clonotypes.

CDR1 and CDR2 (SGHVS, FQNEAQ) derive from the germline V gene. The CDR3 numbers 15 residues from cysteine through phenylalanine. Solely the CDR3 DNA is kept, with 45 bases framed from the first base. V ends up 5 bases short and J 7 bases short, with an unmatched junction base count of 10. This clone was seen once. Which antigen it targets is not known. No per-base quality is available; no much larger clone lies one base away. The receptor was derived from a man younger than 30 in good health. Some clones in this sample may be carry-over from other donors' samples. The rearrangement combines TRBV7-8 with TRBJ2-1, with 8 junctional bases fitting TRBD2. The specimen sequenced was naive CD8+ T cells from PBMCs. The cell subset or site label, read with the paper, signifies: CD45RA+CCR7+. The DNA sequence is as follows: TGTGCCAGCAGCCCCGGACTAGCAGGTACTAATGAGCAGTTCTTC. The translation is CASSPGLAGTNEQFF.